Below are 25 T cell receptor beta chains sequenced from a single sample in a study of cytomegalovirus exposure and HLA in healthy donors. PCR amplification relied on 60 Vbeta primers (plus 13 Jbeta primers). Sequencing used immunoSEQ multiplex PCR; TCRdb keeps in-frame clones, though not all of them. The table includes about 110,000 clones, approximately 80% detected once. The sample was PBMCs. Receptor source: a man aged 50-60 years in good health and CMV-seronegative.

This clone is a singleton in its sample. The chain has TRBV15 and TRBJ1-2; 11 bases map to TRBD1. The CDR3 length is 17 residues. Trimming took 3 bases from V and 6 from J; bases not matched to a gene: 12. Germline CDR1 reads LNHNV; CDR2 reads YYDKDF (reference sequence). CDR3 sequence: CATSRGTGGNLIDGYTF. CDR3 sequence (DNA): TGTGCCACCAGCAGGGGGACAGGGGGAAATTTAATCGATGGCTACACCTTC. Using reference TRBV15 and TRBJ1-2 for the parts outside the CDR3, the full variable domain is DAMVIQNPRYQVTQFGKPVTLSCSQTLNHNVMYWYQQKSSQAPKLLFHYYDKDFNNEADTPDNFQSRRPNTSFCFLDIRSPGLGDTAMYLCATSRGTGGNLIDGYTFGSGTRLTVV.

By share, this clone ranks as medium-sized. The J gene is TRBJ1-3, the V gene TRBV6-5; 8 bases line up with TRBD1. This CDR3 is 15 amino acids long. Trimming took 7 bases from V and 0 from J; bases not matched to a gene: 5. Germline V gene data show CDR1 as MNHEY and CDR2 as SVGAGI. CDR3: CASINRGGSGNTIYF. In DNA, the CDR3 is TGTGCCAGCATTAACAGGGGGGGCTCTGGAAACACCATATATTTT.

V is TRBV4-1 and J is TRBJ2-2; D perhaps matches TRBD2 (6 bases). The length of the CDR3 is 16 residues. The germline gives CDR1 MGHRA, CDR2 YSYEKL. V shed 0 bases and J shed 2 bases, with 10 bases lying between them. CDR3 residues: CASSQDPGGNTGELFF. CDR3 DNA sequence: TGCGCCAGCAGCCAAGATCCCGGGGGTAACACCGGGGAGCTGTTTTTT.

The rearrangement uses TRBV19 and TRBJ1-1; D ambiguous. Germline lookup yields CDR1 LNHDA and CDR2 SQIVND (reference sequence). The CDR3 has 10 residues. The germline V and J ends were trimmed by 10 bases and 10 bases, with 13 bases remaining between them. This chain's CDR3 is CATAGVGAFF. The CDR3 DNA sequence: TGTGCCACCGCCGGGGTAGGAGCTTTCTTT.

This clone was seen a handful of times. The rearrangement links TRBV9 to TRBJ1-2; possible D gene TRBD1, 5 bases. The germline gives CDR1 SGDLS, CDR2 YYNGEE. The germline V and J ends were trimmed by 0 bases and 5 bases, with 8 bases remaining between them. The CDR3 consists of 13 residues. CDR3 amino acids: CASSVARGYGYTF. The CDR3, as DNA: TGTGCCAGCAGCGTAGCTCGGGGGTATGGCTACACCTTC. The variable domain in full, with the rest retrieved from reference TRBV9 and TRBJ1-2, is DSGVTQTPKHLITATGQRVTLRCSPRSGDLSVYWYQQSLDQGLQFLIQYYNGEERAKGNILERFSAQQFPDLHSELNLSSLELGDSALYFCASSVARGYGYTFGSGTRLTVV.

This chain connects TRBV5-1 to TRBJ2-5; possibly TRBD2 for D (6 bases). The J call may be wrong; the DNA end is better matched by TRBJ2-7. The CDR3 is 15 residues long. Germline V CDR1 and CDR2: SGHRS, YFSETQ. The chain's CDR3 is CASSLGAGTNYEQYF. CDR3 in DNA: TGCGCCAGCAGCTTGGGGGCGGGGACCAACTACGAGCAGTACTTC.

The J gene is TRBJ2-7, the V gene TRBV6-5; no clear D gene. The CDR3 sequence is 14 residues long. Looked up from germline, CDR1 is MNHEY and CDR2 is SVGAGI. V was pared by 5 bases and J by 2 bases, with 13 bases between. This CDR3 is CASSPSRFAYEQYF. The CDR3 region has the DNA TGTGCCAGCAGTCCCAGCAGGTTTGCCTACGAGCAGTACTTC.

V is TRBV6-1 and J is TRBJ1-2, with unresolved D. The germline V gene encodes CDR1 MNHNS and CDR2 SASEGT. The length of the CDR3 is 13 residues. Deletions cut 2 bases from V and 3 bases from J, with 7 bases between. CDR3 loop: CASSEHSDYGYTF. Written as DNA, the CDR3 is TGTGCCAGCAGTGAACACTCTGACTATGGCTACACCTTC.

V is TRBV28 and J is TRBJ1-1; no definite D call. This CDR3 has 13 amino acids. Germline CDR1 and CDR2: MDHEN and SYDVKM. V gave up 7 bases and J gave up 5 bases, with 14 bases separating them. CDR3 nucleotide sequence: TGTGCCAGCATTTTTTCGGGGTTTACTGAAGCTTTCTTT. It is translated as CASIFSGFTEAFF.

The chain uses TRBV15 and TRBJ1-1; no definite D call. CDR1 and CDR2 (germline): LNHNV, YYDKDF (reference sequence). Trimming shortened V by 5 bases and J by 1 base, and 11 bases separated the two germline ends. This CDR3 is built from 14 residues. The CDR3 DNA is TGTGCCACCAGCCGCGGGGAGGAGAACACTGAAGCTTTCTTT. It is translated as CATSRGEENTEAFF.

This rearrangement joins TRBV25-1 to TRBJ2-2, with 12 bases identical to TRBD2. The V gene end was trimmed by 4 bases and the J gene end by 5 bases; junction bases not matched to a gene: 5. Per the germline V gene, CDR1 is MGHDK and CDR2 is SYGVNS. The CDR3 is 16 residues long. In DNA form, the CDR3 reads TGTGCCAGCAGTGGGGGACTAGCGGGTCTTACCGGGGAGCTGTTTTTT. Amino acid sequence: CASSGGLAGLTGELFF.

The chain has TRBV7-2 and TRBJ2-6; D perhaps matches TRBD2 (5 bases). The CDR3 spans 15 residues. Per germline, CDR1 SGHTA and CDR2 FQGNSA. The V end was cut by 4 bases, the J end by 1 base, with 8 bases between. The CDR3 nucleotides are TGTGCCAGCAGCTCAAGGGAGTCTGGGGCCAACGTCCTGACTTTC. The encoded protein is CASSSRESGANVLTF.

The CDR3 here is CASIGYTEAFF. The DNA of the CDR3 is TGTGCCAGTATCGGGTACACTGAAGCTTTCTTT. This sequence joins TRBV27 and TRBJ1-1; no firm D call. Germline V gives CDR1 MNHEY, CDR2 SMNVEV (reference sequence). This CDR3 region has 11 residues. V was shortened by 9 bases and J by 3 bases, with 8 bases between the two germline ends.

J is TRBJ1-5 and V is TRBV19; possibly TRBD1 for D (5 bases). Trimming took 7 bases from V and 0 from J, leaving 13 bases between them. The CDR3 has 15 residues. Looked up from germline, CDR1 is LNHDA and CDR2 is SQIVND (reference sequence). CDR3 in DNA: TGTGCCAGTACGCAGGGAACATATAGCAATCAGCCCCAGCATTTT. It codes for CASTQGTYSNQPQHF. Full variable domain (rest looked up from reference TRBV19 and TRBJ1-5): DGGITQSPKYLFRKEGQNVTLSCEQNLNHDAMYWYRQDPGQGLRLIYYSQIVNDFQKGDIAEGYSVSREKKESFPLTVTSAQKNPTAFYLCASTQGTYSNQPQHFGDGTRLSIL.

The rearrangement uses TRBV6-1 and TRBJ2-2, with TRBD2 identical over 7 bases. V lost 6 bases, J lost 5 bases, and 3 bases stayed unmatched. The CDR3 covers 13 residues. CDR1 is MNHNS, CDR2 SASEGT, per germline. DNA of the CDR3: TGTGCCAGCAGGAGGGGAGGGACCGGGGAGCTGTTTTTT. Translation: CASRRGGTGELFF.

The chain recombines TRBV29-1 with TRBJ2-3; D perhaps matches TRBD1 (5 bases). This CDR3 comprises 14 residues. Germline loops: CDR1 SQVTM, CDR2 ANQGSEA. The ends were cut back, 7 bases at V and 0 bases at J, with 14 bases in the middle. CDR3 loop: CSAQGVSSTDTQYF. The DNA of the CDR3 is TGCAGCGCCCAGGGCGTCTCGAGCACAGATACGCAGTATTTT.

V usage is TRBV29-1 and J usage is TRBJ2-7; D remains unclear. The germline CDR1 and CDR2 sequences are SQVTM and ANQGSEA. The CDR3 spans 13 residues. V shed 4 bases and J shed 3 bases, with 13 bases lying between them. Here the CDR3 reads CSVVSSSVYEQYF. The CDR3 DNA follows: TGCAGCGTTGTTTCCTCCTCCGTCTACGAGCAGTACTTC.

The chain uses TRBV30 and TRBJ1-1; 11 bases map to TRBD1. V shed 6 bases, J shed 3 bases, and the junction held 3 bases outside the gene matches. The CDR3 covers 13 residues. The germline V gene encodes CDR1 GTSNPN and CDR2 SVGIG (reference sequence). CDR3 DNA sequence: TGTGCCTGTTCGGGACAGGGGGACACTGAAGCTTTCTTT. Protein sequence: CACSGQGDTEAFF.

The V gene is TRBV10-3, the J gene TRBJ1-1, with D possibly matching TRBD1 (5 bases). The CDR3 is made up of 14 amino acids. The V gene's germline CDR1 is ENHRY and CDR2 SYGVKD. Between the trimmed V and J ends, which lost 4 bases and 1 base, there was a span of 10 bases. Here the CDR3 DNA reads TGTGCCATCAGTGTAGGGGCAGCGAACACTGAAGCTTTCTTT. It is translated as CAISVGAANTEAFF.

In DNA, the CDR3 is TGTGCCAGCAGCGAAGCCCTAGCGGGTTACTACGAGCAGTACGTC. It is translated as CASSEALAGYYEQYV. This chain connects TRBV6-1 to TRBJ2-7; the match to TRBD2 covers 8 bases. Germline values: CDR1 MNHNS, CDR2 SASEGT. This CDR3 has 15 amino acids.

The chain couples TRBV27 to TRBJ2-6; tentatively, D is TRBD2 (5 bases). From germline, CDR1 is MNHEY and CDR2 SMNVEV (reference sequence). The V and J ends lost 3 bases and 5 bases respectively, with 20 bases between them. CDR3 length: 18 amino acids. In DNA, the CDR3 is TGTGCCAGCAGTTTTTCGTCCGCGGGCCCCCAGTGGGCCAACGTCCTGACTTTC. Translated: CASSFSSAGPQWANVLTF. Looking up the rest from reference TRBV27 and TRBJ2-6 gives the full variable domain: EAQVTQNPRYLITVTGKKLTVTCSQNMNHEYMSWYRQDPGLGLRQIYYSMNVEVTDKGDVPEGYKVSRKEKRNFPLILESPSPNQTSLYFCASSFSSAGPQWANVLTFGAGSRLTVL.

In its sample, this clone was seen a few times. CDR3 nucleotide sequence: TGTGCCAGCTCTTACTCTAGGGTCCTGACTTTC. Its protein is CASSYSRVLTF. The rearrangement joins TRBV2 to TRBJ2-6; D is undetermined. The ends were cut back, 8 bases at V and 13 bases at J, with 12 bases in the middle. The CDR3 is 11 residues long. Germline V gives CDR1 SNHLY, CDR2 FYNNEI.

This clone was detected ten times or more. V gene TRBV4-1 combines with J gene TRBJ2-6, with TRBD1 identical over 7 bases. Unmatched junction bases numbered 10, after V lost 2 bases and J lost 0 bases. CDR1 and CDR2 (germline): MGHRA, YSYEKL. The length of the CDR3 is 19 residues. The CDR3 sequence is CASSQRAGTVVSGANVLTF. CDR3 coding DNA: TGCGCCAGCAGCCAAAGAGCCGGGACAGTAGTCTCTGGGGCCAACGTCCTGACTTTC.

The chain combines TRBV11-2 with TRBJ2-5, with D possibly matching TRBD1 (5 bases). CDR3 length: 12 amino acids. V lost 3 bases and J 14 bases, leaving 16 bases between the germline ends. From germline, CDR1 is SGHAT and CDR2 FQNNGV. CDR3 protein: CASSFDSFQVYF. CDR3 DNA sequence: TGTGCCAGCAGCTTTGACAGCTTCCAAGTTTACTTC. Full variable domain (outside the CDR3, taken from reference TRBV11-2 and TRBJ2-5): EAGVAQSPRYKIIEKRQSVAFWCNPISGHATLYWYQQILGQGPKLLIQFQNNGVVDDSQLPKDRFSAERLKGVDSTLKIQPAKLEDSAVYLCASSFDSFQVYFGPGTRLLVL.

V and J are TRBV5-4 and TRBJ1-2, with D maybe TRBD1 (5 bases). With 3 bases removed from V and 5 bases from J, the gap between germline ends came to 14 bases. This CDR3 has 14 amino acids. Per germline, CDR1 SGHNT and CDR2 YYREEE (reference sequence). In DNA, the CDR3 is TGTGCCAGCAGCTCCGGAGGGGAAGGGTATGGCTACACCTTC. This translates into CASSSGGEGYGYTF.